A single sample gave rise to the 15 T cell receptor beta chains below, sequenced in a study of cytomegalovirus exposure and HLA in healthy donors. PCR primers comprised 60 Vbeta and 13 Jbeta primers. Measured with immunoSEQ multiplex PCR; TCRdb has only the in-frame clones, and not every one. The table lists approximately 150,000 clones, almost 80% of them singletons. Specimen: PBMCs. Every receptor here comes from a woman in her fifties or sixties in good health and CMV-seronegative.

CDR3 nucleotides: TGTGCCAGCTCACCCCGACAGCGGGATTTCACAGATACGCAGTATTTT. This translates into CASSPRQRDFTDTQYF. The rearrangement links TRBV18 to TRBJ2-3; 7 positions agree with TRBD2. The length of the CDR3 is 16 residues. Per the germline V gene, CDR1 is KGHSH and CDR2 is LQKENI. The ends lost 3 bases at V and 2 bases at J; junction bases unmatched: 8. The whole variable domain, filled in from reference TRBV18 and TRBJ2-3, reads NAGVMQNPRHLVRRRGQEARLRCSPMKGHSHVYWYRQLPEEGLKFMVYLQKENIIDESGMPKERFSAEFPKEGPSILRIQQVVRGDSAAYFCASSPRQRDFTDTQYFGPGTRLTVL.

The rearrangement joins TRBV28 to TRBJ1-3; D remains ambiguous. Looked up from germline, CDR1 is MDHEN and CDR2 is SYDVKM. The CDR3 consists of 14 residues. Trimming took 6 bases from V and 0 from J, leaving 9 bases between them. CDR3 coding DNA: TGTGCCAGCAGGGTAGAGTTCTCTGGAAACACCATATATTTT. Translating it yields CASRVEFSGNTIYF.

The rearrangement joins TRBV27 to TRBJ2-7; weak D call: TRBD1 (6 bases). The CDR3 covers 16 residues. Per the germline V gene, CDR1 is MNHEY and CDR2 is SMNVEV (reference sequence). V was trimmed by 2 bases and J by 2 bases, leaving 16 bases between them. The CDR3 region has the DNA TGTGCCAGCAGTTTACTTCCGGGACACAATCCCTACGAGCAGTACTTC. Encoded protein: CASSLLPGHNPYEQYF.

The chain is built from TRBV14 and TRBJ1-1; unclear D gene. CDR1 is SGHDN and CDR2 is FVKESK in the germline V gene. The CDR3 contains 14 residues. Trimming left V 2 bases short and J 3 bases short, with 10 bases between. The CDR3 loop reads CASSQLAGYTEAFF. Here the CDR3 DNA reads TGTGCCAGCAGCCAACTAGCCGGGTACACTGAAGCTTTCTTT.

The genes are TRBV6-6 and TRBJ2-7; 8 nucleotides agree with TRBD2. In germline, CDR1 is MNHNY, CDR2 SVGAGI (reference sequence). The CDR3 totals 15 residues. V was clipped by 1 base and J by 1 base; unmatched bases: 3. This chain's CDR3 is CASSYWGLGSYEQYF. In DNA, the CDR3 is TGTGCCAGCAGTTACTGGGGACTAGGGTCCTACGAGCAGTACTTC.

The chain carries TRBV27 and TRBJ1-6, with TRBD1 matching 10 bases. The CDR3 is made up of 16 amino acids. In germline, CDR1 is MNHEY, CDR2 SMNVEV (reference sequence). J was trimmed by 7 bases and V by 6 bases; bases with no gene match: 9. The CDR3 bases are TGTGCCAGCAGCCCTTCCTGGACAGGGGGGAATTCACCCCTCCACTTT. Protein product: CASSPSWTGGNSPLHF.

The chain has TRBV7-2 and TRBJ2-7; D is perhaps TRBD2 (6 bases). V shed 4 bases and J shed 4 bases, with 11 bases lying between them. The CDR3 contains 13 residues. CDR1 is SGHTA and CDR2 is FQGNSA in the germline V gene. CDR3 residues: CASSSPGTYEQYF. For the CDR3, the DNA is TGTGCCAGCAGCTCTCCCGGGACTTACGAGCAGTACTTC. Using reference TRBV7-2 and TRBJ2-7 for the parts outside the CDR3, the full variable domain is GAGVSQSPSNKVTEKGKDVELRCDPISGHTALYWYRQSLGQGLEFLIYFQGNSAPDKSGLPSDRFSAERTGGSVSTLTIQRTQQEDSAVYLCASSSPGTYEQYFGPGTRLTVT.

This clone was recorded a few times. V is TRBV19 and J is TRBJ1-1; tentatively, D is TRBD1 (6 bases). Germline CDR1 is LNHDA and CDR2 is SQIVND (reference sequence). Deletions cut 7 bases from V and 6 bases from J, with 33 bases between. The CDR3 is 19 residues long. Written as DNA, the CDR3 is TGTGCCAGTATTGGGGGCCCCGGAGACTTGATTGAGGTGGGCCCTGAAGCTTTCTTT. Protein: CASIGGPGDLIEVGPEAFF.

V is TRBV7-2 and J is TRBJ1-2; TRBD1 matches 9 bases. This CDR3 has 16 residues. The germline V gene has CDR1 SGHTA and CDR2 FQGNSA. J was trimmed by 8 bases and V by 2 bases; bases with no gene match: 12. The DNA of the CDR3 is TGTGCCAGCAGCTTACAGTCCCCGGACAGGGGAATAGGCTACACCTTC. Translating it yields CASSLQSPDRGIGYTF.

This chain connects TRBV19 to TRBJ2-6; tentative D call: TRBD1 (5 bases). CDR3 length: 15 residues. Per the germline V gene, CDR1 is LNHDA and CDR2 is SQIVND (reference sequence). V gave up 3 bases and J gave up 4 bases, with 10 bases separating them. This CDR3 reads CASSMGRVGANVLTF. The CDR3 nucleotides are TGTGCCAGTAGTATGGGCAGGGTCGGGGCCAACGTCCTGACTTTC.

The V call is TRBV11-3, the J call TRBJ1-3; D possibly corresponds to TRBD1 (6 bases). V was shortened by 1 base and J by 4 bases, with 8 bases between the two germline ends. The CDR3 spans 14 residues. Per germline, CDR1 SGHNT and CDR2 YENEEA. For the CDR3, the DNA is TGTGCCAGCAGCTTAGGGGACACGGGAAACACCATATATTTT. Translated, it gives CASSLGDTGNTIYF.

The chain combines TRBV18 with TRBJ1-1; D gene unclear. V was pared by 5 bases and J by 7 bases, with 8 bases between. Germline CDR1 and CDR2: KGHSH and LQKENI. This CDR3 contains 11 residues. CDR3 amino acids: CASSAADEAFF. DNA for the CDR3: TGTGCCAGCTCAGCAGCGGATGAAGCTTTCTTT.

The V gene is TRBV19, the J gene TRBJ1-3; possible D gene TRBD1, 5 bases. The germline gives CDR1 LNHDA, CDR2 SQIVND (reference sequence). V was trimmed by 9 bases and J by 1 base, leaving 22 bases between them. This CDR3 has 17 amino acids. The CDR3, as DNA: TGTGCCAGCGGTCGGGACCCCTCGGGACTTTCTGGAAACACCATATATTTT. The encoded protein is CASGRDPSGLSGNTIYF. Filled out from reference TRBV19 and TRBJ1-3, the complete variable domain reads DGGITQSPKYLFRKEGQNVTLSCEQNLNHDAMYWYRQDPGQGLRLIYYSQIVNDFQKGDIAEGYSVSREKKESFPLTVTSAQKNPTAFYLCASGRDPSGLSGNTIYFGEGSWLTVV.

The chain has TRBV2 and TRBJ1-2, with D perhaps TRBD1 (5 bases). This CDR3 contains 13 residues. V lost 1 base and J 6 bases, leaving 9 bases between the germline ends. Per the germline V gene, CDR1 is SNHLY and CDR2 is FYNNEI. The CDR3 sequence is CASSEEGRNGYTF. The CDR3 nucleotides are TGTGCCAGCAGTGAAGAGGGGCGTAATGGCTACACCTTC.

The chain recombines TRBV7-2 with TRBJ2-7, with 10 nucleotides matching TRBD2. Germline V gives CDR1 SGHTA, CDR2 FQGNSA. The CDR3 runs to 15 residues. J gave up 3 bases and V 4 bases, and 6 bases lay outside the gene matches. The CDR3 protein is CASSSGLAAGYEQYF. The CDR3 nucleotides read TGTGCCAGCAGCTCCGGACTAGCGGCGGGCTACGAGCAGTACTTC.